The 9 T cell receptor beta chains listed next were all sequenced from one sample in a study of shared clonotypes between healthy human individuals. The protocol was immunoSEQ multiplex PCR, while the TCRdb copy is restricted to in-frame clones and leaves out a portion. In the table there are roughly 2 million clones, around 95% of which are singletons. Sample: naive CD4+ T cells sorted from blood. The sample's subset: CD45RA+ positively selected. Source of these receptors: a young man in good health.

This chain uses TRBV10-3 with TRBJ1-2; 11 nucleotides align to TRBD1. CDR3 length: 13 amino acids. V trimming: 6 bases; J trimming: 7 bases; junction bases outside the gene matches: 4. Germline V lookup: CDR1 ENHRY, CDR2 SYGVKD. This CDR3 reads CAISGQGAGGYTF. In DNA form, the CDR3 reads TGTGCCATCAGCGGACAGGGGGCTGGTGGCTACACCTTC.

This chain connects TRBV11-2 to TRBJ2-7; D may be TRBD1 or TRBD2 (5 bases each). V lost 5 bases and J 3 bases, leaving 17 bases between the germline ends. CDR3 length: 15 residues. Germline CDR1 is SGHAT and CDR2 is FQNNGV. This chain's CDR3 is CASSPGTDLGYEQYF. For the CDR3, the DNA is TGTGCCAGCAGCCCGGGGACGGATTTGGGCTACGAGCAGTACTTC. Full variable domain (missing parts from reference TRBV11-2 and TRBJ2-7): EAGVAQSPRYKIIEKRQSVAFWCNPISGHATLYWYQQILGQGPKLLIQFQNNGVVDDSQLPKDRFSAERLKGVDSTLKIQPAKLEDSAVYLCASSPGTDLGYEQYFGPGTRLTVT.

The sample holds one count of this clone. The V gene is TRBV6-1, the J gene TRBJ1-4; a possible D gene is TRBD1 (6 bases). Germline V gene sequence: CDR1 MNHNS, CDR2 SASEGT. V gave up 5 bases and J gave up 7 bases, with 17 bases separating them. This CDR3 has 15 amino acids. This CDR3 reads CASSQSGARGEKLFF. CDR3 DNA: TGTGCCAGCAGTCAGTCAGGGGCTCGGGGTGAAAAACTGTTTTTT.

This chain links TRBV29-1 with TRBJ1-2; D is perhaps TRBD1 (5 bases). CDR3 length equals 14 residues. V was clipped by 4 bases and J by 2 bases, with 14 bases between them. Germline assignment: CDR1 SQVTM and CDR2 ANQGSEA. The CDR3 DNA reads as TGCAGCGTTGGATCGGGGACGATGAACTATGGCTACACCTTC. The encoded protein is CSVGSGTMNYGYTF.

V and J are TRBV27 and TRBJ2-7; the D gene could be TRBD1 or TRBD2 (6 bases each). Germline values: CDR1 MNHEY, CDR2 SMNVEV (reference sequence). The CDR3 totals 15 residues. Trimming removed 3 bases at V and 2 bases at J, with 14 bases between. The DNA for the CDR3 is TGTGCCAGCAGTTTTAGTGGGGGGCCTACCTACGAGCAGTACTTC. This codes for CASSFSGGPTYEQYF.

The chain carries TRBV5-1 and TRBJ2-5; the match to TRBD2 covers 9 bases. The J call may be incorrect, as the DNA end agrees better with TRBJ2-7. Germline V CDR1 and CDR2: SGHRS, YFSETQ. CDR3 length: 15 residues. CDR3 amino acids: CASSLGVAGVREQYF. In DNA form, the CDR3 reads TGCGCCAGCAGCCTCGGGGTAGCGGGAGTTCGCGAGCAGTACTTC.

The chain couples TRBV19 to TRBJ2-3; D remains ambiguous. Germline V gene sequence: CDR1 LNHDA, CDR2 SQIVND (reference sequence). V was pared by 4 bases and J by 0 bases, with 14 bases between. The CDR3 is made up of 16 amino acids. The CDR3 is CASSNPGQTSTDTQYF. As DNA, the CDR3 is TGTGCCAGTAGTAACCCCGGGCAGACTAGCACAGATACGCAGTATTTT.

This rearrangement joins TRBV4-1 to TRBJ2-1; 9 bases line up with TRBD2. V lost 1 base and J lost 7; bases outside the gene matches: 8. Looked up from germline, CDR1 is MGHRA and CDR2 is YSYEKL. CDR3 length: 16 amino acids. The DNA for the CDR3 is TGCGCCAGCAGCCAAGCGGTGGAGCGGGAGGTTAATGAGCAGTTCTTC. Protein product: CASSQAVEREVNEQFF.

The V and J genes are TRBV4-2 and TRBJ1-5; 7 bases fit TRBD1. Germline V gives CDR1 LGHNA, CDR2 YNFKEQ. V lost 0 bases and J lost 1; bases outside the gene matches: 9. The CDR3 consists of 18 residues. The chain's CDR3 is CASSQEKGQFLSNQPQHF. The CDR3 bases are TGTGCCAGCAGCCAAGAGAAGGGACAGTTCTTGAGCAATCAGCCCCAGCATTTT.